The source of this T cell receptor (beta chain) is a study of CD8 T cells in Susac syndrome. Germline values: CDR1 MNHEY, CDR2 SVGAGI. The CDR3 is made up of 14 amino acids. Unmatched junction bases numbered 1, after V lost 5 bases and J lost 0 bases. Random-hexamer reverse transcription was applied to roughly 0.5 to 1 ug RNA. TCRdb reprocessed the immunoSEQ multiplex PCR reads with MiXCR, giving one entry per CDR3 protein. The repertoire holds 100,000 or so distinct CDR3 sequences, with 80% to 95% as singletons. The TCR sequence derives from a human donor in good health. Sample: CD4+ T cells from PBMCs. This sequence joins TRBV6-5 and TRBJ2-7, with 10 bases that match TRBD1. The CDR3 coding sequence is TGTGCCAGCAGTCGGACAGGGGGCTCCTACGAGCAGTACTTC. Amino acids: CASSRTGGSYEQYF.